The clone carrying this TCR beta chain occurred many times. Its matching antigen is unknown. V lost 2 bases to trimming and J lost 0 bases, with 2 bases between them. The CDR3 totals 13 residues. CDR1 is MNHEY, CDR2 SVGEGT, per germline. The template, about 540 ng total RNA, yielded TCR beta cDNA made with a constant-region primer. Library construction for TCR beta comprised three nested multiplex PCR rounds performed with slightly modified ARM-PCR. TRBV1-TRBV30 forward primers paired with a C-beta reverse primer drove the first two PCR rounds, roughly 10 cycles each. Each CDR3 protein gets one entry after TCRdb re-called the multiplex PCR reads with MiXCR. The sample consists of about 320,000 distinct CDR3 sequences, 65% of them appearing once. The data were taken from a study of tumor-infiltrating lymphocytes in primary liver carcinoma. Study details: Patients were men and women aged 30 to 69 years.

Germline DNA was extracted alongside blood RNA, which was obtained from unsorted whole blood. Broader study findings: Tumors significantly exceeded blood in top-250-clone fraction (p = 0.039).

Sequencing input: peripheral blood. V and J are TRBV6-2 or TRBV6-3 and TRBJ2-1; D is ambiguous. This clonotype originated in a man aged 40-50 years with primary liver carcinoma and hepatitis B virus infection. As DNA, the CDR3 is TGTGCCAGCAGTTACGACTCCTACAATGAGCAGTTCTTC. Residues: CASSYDSYNEQFF.